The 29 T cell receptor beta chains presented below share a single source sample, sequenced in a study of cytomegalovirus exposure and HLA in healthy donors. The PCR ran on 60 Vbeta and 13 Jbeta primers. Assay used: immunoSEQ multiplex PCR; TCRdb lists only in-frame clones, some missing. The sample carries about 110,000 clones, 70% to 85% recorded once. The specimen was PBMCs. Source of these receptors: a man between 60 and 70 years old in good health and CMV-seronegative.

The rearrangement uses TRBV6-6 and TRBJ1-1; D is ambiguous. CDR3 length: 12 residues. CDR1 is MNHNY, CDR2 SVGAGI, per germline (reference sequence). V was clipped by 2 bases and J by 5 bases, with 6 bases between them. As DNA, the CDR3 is TGTGCCAGCAGTTACGTCCCTACTGAAGCTTTCTTT. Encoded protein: CASSYVPTEAFF.

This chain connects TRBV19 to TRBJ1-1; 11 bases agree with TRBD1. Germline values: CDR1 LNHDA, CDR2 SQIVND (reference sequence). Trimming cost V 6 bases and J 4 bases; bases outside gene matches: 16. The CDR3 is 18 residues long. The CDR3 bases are TGTGCCAGTAGCGCCAGGACAGGGGGCCGTCTTATAGGCACTGAAGCTTTCTTT. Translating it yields CASSARTGGRLIGTEAFF. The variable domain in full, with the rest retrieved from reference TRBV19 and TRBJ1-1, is DGGITQSPKYLFRKEGQNVTLSCEQNLNHDAMYWYRQDPGQGLRLIYYSQIVNDFQKGDIAEGYSVSREKKESFPLTVTSAQKNPTAFYLCASSARTGGRLIGTEAFFGQGTRLTVV.

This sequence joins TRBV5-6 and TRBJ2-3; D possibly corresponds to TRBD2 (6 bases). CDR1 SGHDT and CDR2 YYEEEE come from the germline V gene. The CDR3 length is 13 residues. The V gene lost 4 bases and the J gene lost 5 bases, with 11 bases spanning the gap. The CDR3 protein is CASSPLGGDTQYF. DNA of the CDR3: TGTGCCAGCAGCCCCCTGGGAGGAGATACGCAGTATTTT.

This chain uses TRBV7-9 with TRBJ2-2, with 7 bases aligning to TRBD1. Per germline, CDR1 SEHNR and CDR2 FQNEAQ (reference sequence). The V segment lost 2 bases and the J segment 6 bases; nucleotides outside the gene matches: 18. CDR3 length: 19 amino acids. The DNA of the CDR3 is TGTGCCAGCAGCTTAAGTACTGGCGGAGGACAGGCGAGGCCCGGGGAGCTGTTTTTT. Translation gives CASSLSTGGGQARPGELFF.

The chain's CDR3 is CASSIVTDYRYGYTF. DNA of the CDR3: TGTGCCAGTAGTATAGTAACAGATTACCGATATGGCTACACCTTC. The V call is TRBV19, the J call TRBJ1-2; D is uncertain. V lost 1 base and J lost 5, with 14 bases in between. CDR3 size: 15 residues. The V gene's germline CDR1 is LNHDA and CDR2 SQIVND (reference sequence). The full variable domain, rest sourced from reference TRBV19 and TRBJ1-2, is DGGITQSPKYLFRKEGQNVTLSCEQNLNHDAMYWYRQDPGQGLRLIYYSQIVNDFQKGDIAEGYSVSREKKESFPLTVTSAQKNPTAFYLCASSIVTDYRYGYTFGSGTRLTVV.

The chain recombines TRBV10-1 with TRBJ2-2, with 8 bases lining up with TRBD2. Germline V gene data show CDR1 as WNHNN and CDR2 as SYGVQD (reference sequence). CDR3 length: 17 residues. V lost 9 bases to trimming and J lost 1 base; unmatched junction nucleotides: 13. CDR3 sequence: CARTRGKRGRNTGELFF. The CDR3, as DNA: TGCGCCAGAACTCGCGGTAAGCGGGGGAGGAACACCGGGGAGCTGTTTTTT.

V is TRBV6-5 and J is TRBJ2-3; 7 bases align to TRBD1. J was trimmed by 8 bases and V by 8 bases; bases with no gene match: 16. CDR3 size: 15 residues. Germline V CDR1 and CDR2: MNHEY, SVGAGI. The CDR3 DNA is TGTGCCAGCTGCCCAGGGGGTAACCTTCGGGGTACGCAGTATTTT. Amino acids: CASCPGGNLRGTQYF.

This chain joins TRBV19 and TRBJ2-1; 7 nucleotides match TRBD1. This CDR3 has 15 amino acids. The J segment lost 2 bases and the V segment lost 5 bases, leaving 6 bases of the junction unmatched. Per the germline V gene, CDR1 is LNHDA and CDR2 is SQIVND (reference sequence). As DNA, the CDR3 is TGTGCCAGTAGTTATCAGGGACAGACCTACAATGAGCAGTTCTTC. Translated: CASSYQGQTYNEQFF.

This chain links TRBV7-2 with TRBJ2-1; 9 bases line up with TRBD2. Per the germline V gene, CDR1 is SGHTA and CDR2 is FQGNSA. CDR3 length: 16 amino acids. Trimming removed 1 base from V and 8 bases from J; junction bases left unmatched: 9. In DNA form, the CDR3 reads TGTGCCAGCAGCTTAGGCGGCGGGGGGGCTTTGGATGAGCAGTTCTTC. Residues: CASSLGGGGALDEQFF.

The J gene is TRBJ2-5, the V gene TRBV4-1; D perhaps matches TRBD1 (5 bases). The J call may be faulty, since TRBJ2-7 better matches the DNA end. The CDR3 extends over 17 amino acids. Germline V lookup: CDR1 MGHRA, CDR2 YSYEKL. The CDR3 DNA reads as TGCGCCAGCAGCCAAGAATACGTGTCCAAGGGGTCCTACGAGCAGTACTTC. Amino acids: CASSQEYVSKGSYEQYF.

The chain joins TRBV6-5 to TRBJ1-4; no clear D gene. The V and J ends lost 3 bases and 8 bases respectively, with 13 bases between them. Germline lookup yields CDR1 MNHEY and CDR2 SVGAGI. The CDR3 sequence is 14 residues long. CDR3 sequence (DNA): TGTGCCAGCAGTTATGAGGCGCCAGTAGAAAAACTGTTTTTT. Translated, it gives CASSYEAPVEKLFF.

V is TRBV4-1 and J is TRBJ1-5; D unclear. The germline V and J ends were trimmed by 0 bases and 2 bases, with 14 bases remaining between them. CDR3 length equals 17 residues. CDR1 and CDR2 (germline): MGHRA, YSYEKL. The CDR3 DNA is TGCGCCAGCAGCCAAGAGACTTCAGCCGTGGGCAATCAGCCCCAGCATTTT. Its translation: CASSQETSAVGNQPQHF.

CDR3 residues: CASNHGERGANTQYF. CDR3 nucleotides: TGCGCCAGCAACCACGGGGAGCGGGGGGCCAATACGCAGTATTTT. The rearrangement uses TRBV5-1 and TRBJ2-3, with 9 bases lining up with TRBD2. Germline CDR1 is SGHRS and CDR2 is YFSETQ. CDR3 length equals 15 residues. V gave up 6 bases and J gave up 7 bases; unmatched junction bases: 12.

This chain's CDR3 is CASIGTARRIEAFF. CDR3 in DNA: TGCGCCAGCATCGGGACTGCCCGTAGGATTGAAGCTTTCTTT. This sequence joins TRBV23-1 and TRBJ1-1; possibly TRBD1 for D (5 bases). TRBV23-1 is an ORF for which the function is uncertain. The V and J ends lost 7 bases and 7 bases respectively, with 19 bases between them. The CDR3 is 14 amino acids.

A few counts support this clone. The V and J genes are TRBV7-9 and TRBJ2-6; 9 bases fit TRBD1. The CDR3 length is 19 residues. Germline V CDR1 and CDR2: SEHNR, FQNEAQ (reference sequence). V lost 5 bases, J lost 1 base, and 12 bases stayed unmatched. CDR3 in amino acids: CASSEQPGQGISGANVLTF. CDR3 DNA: TGTGCCAGCAGCGAACAACCGGGACAGGGAATTTCTGGGGCCAACGTCCTGACTTTC. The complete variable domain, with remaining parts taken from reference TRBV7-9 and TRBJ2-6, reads DTGVSQNPRHKITKRGQNVTFRCDPISEHNRLYWYRQTLGQGPEFLTYFQNEAQLEKSRLLSDRFSAERPKGSFSTLEIQRTEQGDSAMYLCASSEQPGQGISGANVLTFGAGSRLTVL.

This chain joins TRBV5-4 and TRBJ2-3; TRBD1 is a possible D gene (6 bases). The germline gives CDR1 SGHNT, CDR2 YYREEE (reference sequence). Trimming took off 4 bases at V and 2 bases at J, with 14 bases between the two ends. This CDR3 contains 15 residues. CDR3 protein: CASSPGDPNTDTQYF. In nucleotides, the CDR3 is TGTGCCAGCAGCCCAGGGGACCCCAACACAGATACGCAGTATTTT.

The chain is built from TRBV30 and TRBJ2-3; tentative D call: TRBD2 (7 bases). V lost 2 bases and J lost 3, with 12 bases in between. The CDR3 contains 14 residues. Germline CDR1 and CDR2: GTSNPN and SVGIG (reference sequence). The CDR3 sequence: CAWSRGAQTDTQYF. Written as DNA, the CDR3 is TGTGCCTGGAGTCGGGGGGCTCAAACAGATACGCAGTATTTT. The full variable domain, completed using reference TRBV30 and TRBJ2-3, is SQTIHQWPATLVQPVGSPLSLECTVEGTSNPNLYWYRQAAGRGLQLLFYSVGIGQISSEVPQNLSASRPQDRQFILSSKKLLLSDSGFYLCAWSRGAQTDTQYFGPGTRLTVL.

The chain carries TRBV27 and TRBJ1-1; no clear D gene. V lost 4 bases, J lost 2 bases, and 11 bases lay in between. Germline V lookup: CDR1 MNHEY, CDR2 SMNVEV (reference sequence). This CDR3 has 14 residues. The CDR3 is CASSSGGGNTEAFF. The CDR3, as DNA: TGTGCCAGCAGTTCCGGAGGAGGAAACACTGAAGCTTTCTTT.

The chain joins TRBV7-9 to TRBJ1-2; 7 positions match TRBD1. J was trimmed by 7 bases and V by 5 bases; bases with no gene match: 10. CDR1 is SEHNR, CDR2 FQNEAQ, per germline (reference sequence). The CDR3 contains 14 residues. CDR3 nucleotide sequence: TGTGCCAGCAGCCTCGGCGAGGGGGCGGTTGGCTACACCTTC. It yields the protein CASSLGEGAVGYTF.

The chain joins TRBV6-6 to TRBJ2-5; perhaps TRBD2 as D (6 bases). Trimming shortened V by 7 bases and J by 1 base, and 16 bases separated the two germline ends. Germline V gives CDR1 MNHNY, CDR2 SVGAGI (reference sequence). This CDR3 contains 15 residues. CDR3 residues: CASNRLGGGQETQYF. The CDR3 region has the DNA TGTGCCAGCAATCGACTAGGAGGAGGCCAAGAGACCCAGTACTTC.

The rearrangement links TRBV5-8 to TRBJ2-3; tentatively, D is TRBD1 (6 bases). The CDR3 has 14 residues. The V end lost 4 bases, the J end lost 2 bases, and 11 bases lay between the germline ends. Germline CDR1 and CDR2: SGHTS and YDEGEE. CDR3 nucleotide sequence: TGTGCCAGCAGCCTCGGACAGAACACAGATACGCAGTATTTT. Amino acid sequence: CASSLGQNTDTQYF.

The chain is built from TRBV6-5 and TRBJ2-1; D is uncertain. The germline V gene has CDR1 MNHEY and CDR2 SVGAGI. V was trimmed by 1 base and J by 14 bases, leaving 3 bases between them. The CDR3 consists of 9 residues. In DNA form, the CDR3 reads TGTGCCAGCAGTTACTTCGAGTTCTTC. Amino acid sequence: CASSYFEFF.

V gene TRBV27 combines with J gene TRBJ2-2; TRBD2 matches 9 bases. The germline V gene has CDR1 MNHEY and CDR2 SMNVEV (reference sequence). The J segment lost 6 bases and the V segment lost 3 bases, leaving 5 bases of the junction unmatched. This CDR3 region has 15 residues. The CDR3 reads CASSFGGGAAGELFF. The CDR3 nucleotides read TGTGCCAGCAGTTTTGGCGGGGGGGCGGCCGGGGAGCTGTTTTTT.

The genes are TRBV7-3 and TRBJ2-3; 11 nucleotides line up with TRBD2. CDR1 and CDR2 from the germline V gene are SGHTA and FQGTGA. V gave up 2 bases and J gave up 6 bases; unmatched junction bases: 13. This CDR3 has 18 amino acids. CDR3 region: CASSLFGPTSGDWDTQYF. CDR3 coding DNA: TGTGCCAGCAGCTTATTCGGCCCGACTAGCGGGGACTGGGATACGCAGTATTTT.

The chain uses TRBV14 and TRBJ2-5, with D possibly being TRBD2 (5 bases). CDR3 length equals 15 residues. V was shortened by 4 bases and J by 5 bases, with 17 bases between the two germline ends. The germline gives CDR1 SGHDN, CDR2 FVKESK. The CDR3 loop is CASSRILARFETQYF. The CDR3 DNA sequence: TGTGCCAGCAGCCGGATCCTAGCCCGCTTTGAGACCCAGTACTTC.

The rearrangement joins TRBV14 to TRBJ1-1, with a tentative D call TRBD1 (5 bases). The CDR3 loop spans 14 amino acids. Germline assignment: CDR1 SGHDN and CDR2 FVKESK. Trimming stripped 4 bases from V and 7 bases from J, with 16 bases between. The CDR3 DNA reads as TGTGCCAGCAGCCCCTTTGATAGGGGTCGTGAAGCTTTCTTT. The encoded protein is CASSPFDRGREAFF.

The DNA for the CDR3 is TGTGCCAGCAGCTTATATGACATTCAGTACTTC. Translation: CASSLYDIQYF. The rearrangement uses TRBV7-9 and TRBJ2-4; the D is unclear. CDR1 is SEHNR and CDR2 is FQNEAQ in the germline V gene (reference sequence). V shed 2 bases and J shed 8 bases, with 4 bases lying between them. The CDR3 contains 11 residues.

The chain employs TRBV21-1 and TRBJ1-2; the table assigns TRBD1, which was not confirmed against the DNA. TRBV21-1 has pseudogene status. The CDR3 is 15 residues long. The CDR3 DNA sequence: TGTGCCAGCAGCATATCGACAAGCCCCTCCTATGGCTACACCTTC. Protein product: CASSISTSPSYGYTF.

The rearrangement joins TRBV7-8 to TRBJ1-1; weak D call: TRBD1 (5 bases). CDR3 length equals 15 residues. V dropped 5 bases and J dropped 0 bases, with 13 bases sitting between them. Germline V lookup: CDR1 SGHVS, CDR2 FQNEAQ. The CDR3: CASSPTSGMNTEAFF. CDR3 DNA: TGTGCCAGCAGCCCTACTTCAGGGATGAACACTGAAGCTTTCTTT.